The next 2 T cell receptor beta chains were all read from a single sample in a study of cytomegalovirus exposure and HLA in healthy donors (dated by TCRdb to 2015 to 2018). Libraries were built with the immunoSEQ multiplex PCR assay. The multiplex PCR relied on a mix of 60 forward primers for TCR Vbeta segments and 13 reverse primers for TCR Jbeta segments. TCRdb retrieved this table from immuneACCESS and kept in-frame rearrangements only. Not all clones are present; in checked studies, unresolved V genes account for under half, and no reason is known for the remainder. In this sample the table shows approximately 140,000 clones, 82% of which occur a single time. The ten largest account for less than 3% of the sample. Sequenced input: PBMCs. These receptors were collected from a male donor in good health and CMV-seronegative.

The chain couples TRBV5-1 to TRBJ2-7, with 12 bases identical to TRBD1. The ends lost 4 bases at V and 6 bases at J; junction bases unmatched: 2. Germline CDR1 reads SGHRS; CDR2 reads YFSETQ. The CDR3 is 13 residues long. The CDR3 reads CASSGDRGPEQYF. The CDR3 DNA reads TGCGCCAGCAGCGGGGACAGGGGGCCCGAGCAGTACTTC.

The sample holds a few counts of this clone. In DNA form, the CDR3 reads TGTGCCAGCAGCTTAATCGGGACAGGGCCGGACGAGCAGTACTTC. Its protein product is CASSLIGTGPDEQYF. This chain joins TRBV7-9 and TRBJ2-5; 9 nucleotides align to TRBD1. The end of the DNA aligns better with TRBJ2-7, so the J call may be wrong. CDR1 is SEHNR and CDR2 is FQNEAQ in the germline V gene (reference sequence). The CDR3 spans 15 residues.